This is a list of T cell receptor beta chains from one sample in a study of radiation and T cells in renal cell carcinoma. Sequenced by immunoSEQ multiplex PCR; TCRdb stores in-frame clones only, minus some. The sample includes roughly 140,000 clones, roughly 90% seen only once; the top ten take roughly 13%. The starting material was blood, obtained from a patient whose treatment included radiotherapy and nephrectomy. These receptor sequences come from a woman aged 45-65 years with renal cell carcinoma. Each CDR3 is given with its conserved first and last residue. A D gene is named only where the DNA matches it firmly. Expanded clones get a size class; other rows say once, few or many, or leave the size out.

abundance: .; j_gene: TRBJ2-2; d_gene: TRBD1; len: 14; v_gene: TRBV2; CDR3nt: TGTGCCAGCAGCGACAGGGGGAAGCCCGGGGAGCTGTTTTTT; CDR3aa: CASSDRGKPGELFF
abundance: .; j_gene: TRBJ2-7; d_gene: TRBD1; len: 17; v_gene: TRBV5-3; CDR3nt: TGTGCCAGAAGCATTCTGACAGGGCAAGTCAGCTCCTACGAGCAGTACTTC; CDR3aa: CARSILTGQVSSYEQYF
abundance: many; j_gene: TRBJ2-1; d_gene: .; len: 14; v_gene: TRBV7-3; CDR3nt: TGTGCCAGCAGCCGTCCAGGGATAACGAATGAGCAGTTCTTC; CDR3aa: CASSRPGITNEQFF
abundance: .; j_gene: TRBJ2-3; d_gene: TRBD2; len: 17; v_gene: TRBV18; CDR3nt: TGTGCCAGCTCCCCAACTCGGGGACTAGCGGTCACAGATACGCAGTATTTT; CDR3aa: CASSPTRGLAVTDTQYF
abundance: .; j_gene: TRBJ1-2; d_gene: .; len: 13; v_gene: TRBV29-1; CDR3nt: TGCAGCGTCAACACCCCAGTTAACTATGGCTACACCTTC; CDR3aa: CSVNTPVNYGYTF
abundance: .; j_gene: TRBJ1-5; d_gene: TRBD1; len: 14; v_gene: TRBV18; CDR3nt: TGTGCCAGCTCTGGGACAGGGGGATATCAGCCCCAGCATTTT; CDR3aa: CASSGTGGYQPQHF
abundance: .; j_gene: TRBJ2-1; d_gene: .; len: 12; v_gene: TRBV9; CDR3nt: TGTGCCAGCAGCGTAGGGACGTTTGAGCAGTTCTTC; CDR3aa: CASSVGTFEQFF
abundance: .; j_gene: TRBJ1-6; d_gene: .; len: 15; v_gene: TRBV5-6; CDR3nt: TGTGCCAGCAGCTTGGCGGGGGCCGGTAATTCACCCCTCCACTTT; CDR3aa: CASSLAGAGNSPLHF
abundance: once; j_gene: TRBJ1-6; d_gene: .; len: 14; v_gene: TRBV9; CDR3nt: TGTGCCAGCAGCACCACCCTCGAGGATTCACCCCTCCACTTT; CDR3aa: CASSTTLEDSPLHF
abundance: .; j_gene: TRBJ1-5; d_gene: .; len: 14; v_gene: TRBV15; CDR3nt: TGTGCCACCAGCAGAGATTGGGGCAATCAGCCCCAGCATTTT; CDR3aa: CATSRDWGNQPQHF
abundance: .; j_gene: TRBJ1-2; d_gene: TRBD1; len: 17; v_gene: TRBV12-5; CDR3nt: TGTGCTAGTGGTTTTGACCCTCCGGGACAGGTCCTCTATGGCTACACCTTC; CDR3aa: CASGFDPPGQVLYGYTF
abundance: .; j_gene: TRBJ1-1; d_gene: .; len: 15; v_gene: TRBV5-6; CDR3nt: TGTGCCAGCAGCTGGGATGGGGGACGTGACACTGAAGCTTTCTTT; CDR3aa: CASSWDGGRDTEAFF
abundance: .; j_gene: TRBJ2-6; d_gene: .; len: 20; v_gene: TRBV11-3; CDR3nt: TGTGCCAGCAGCAACCGGAACCCGACATATCGGAACTCTGGGGCCAACGTCCTGACTTTC; CDR3aa: CASSNRNPTYRNSGANVLTF
abundance: .; j_gene: TRBJ2-3; d_gene: TRBD2; len: 15; v_gene: TRBV2; CDR3nt: TGTGCCAGCAGTATAACTAGCGGGGGGGCCGATACGCAGTATTTT; CDR3aa: CASSITSGGADTQYF
abundance: .; j_gene: TRBJ2-3; d_gene: TRBD2; len: 16; v_gene: TRBV9; CDR3nt: TGTGCCAGCAGCGTAGGTGCGGGGGGGCCATTGGATACGCAGTATTTT; CDR3aa: CASSVGAGGPLDTQYF
abundance: .; j_gene: TRBJ2-7; d_gene: .; len: 15; v_gene: TRBV4-3; CDR3nt: TGCGCCAGCAGCCAAGATGACACAGACTCCTACGAGCAGTACTTC; CDR3aa: CASSQDDTDSYEQYF
abundance: .; j_gene: TRBJ2-2; d_gene: TRBD1; len: 16; v_gene: TRBV6-1; CDR3nt: TGTGCCAGCAGTGCCCCTAGGACAGGGTGGGCCGGGGAGCTGTTTTTT; CDR3aa: CASSAPRTGWAGELFF
abundance: .; j_gene: TRBJ1-1; d_gene: TRBD1; len: 15; v_gene: TRBV6-5; CDR3nt: TGTGCCAGCAGTTACGGGACAGGGCGTTCCACTGAAGCTTTCTTT; CDR3aa: CASSYGTGRSTEAFF
abundance: .; j_gene: TRBJ2-2; d_gene: .; len: 13; v_gene: TRBV7-7; CDR3nt: TGTGCTAGCAGCTTACTCCGGACCGGGGAGCTGTTTTTT; CDR3aa: CASSLLRTGELFF
abundance: once; j_gene: TRBJ2-3; d_gene: .; len: 15; v_gene: TRBV5-1; CDR3nt: TGCGCCAGCAGCTCGGGGCCCCTTAGCACAGATACGCAGTATTTT; CDR3aa: CASSSGPLSTDTQYF
abundance: .; j_gene: TRBJ1-1; d_gene: .; len: 15; v_gene: TRBV5-1; CDR3nt: TGCGCCAGCAGCTTGCAAGTGGATCCGAACACTGAAGCTTTCTTT; CDR3aa: CASSLQVDPNTEAFF
abundance: .; j_gene: TRBJ2-5; d_gene: .; len: 15; v_gene: TRBV18; CDR3nt: TGTGCCAGCTCACCGCTCGGGAGAAACCAAGAGACCCAGTACTTC; CDR3aa: CASSPLGRNQETQYF
abundance: .; j_gene: TRBJ2-5; d_gene: .; len: 15; v_gene: TRBV7-6; CDR3nt: TGTGCCAGCAGCTTAGCCCGGACGGAACAAGAGACCCAGTACTTC; CDR3aa: CASSLARTEQETQYF
abundance: .; j_gene: TRBJ1-1; d_gene: .; len: 17; v_gene: TRBV5-5; CDR3nt: TGTGCCAGCACCCGGGGGGCATTCGGCAGTTTGGGCACTGAAGCTTTCTTT; CDR3aa: CASTRGAFGSLGTEAFF
abundance: .; j_gene: TRBJ1-3; d_gene: TRBD1; len: 16; v_gene: TRBV18; CDR3nt: TGTGCCAGCTCACCACTAACAGGGGCTTCTGGAAACACCATATATTTT; CDR3aa: CASSPLTGASGNTIYF
abundance: .; j_gene: TRBJ2-3; d_gene: TRBD1; len: 16; v_gene: TRBV5-4; CDR3nt: TGTGCCAGCAGACCAGACAGGGACGCTAGCACAGATACGCAGTATTTT; CDR3aa: CASRPDRDASTDTQYF
abundance: .; j_gene: TRBJ1-1; d_gene: .; len: 12; v_gene: TRBV6-6; CDR3nt: TGTGCCACCCAGGAAATGAACACTGAAGCTTTCTTT; CDR3aa: CATQEMNTEAFF
abundance: .; j_gene: TRBJ2-5; d_gene: TRBD2; len: 16; v_gene: TRBV13; CDR3nt: TGTGCCAGCAGCTCTGGACTAGCGGGGGTACAAGAGACCCAGTACTTC; CDR3aa: CASSSGLAGVQETQYF
abundance: .; j_gene: TRBJ2-3; d_gene: .; len: 15; v_gene: TRBV5-1; CDR3nt: TGCGCCAGCAGCTCCGAGAGAGGGTCGACAGATACGCAGTATTTT; CDR3aa: CASSSERGSTDTQYF